This record concerns one T cell receptor (beta chain) sequence. Antigen unknown. This specimen comes from a study of siplizumab effects on memory and regulatory T cells. CDR3 size: 15 residues. In germline, CDR1 is MDHEN, CDR2 SYDVKM. V shed 5 bases, J shed 3 bases, and the junction held 6 bases outside the gene matches. Every sample had 80,000 to 100,000 of its TCR templates assayed. TCRdb's table, derived via immunoSEQ multiplex PCR, lists solely in-frame clones and lacks some. The table has about 80,000 clones, around 93% seen once; the top ten hold around a sixth. Study results and caveats: Among mappable alloreactive CD4+ clones, the Treg-derived fraction averaged approximately 69% with siplizumab versus approximately 26% in controls. Naive T cells were seemingly more diverse than memory cells, and major contributions to the alloresponse seemed to be made by them.

The sample consisted of CD8+ T cells sorted from blood. The rearrangement uses TRBV28 and TRBJ1-4; 7 nucleotides align to TRBD1. This sequence was found in a human donor in good health. The CDR3 sequence: CASSRQGLSNEKLFF. In DNA form, the CDR3 reads TGTGCCAGCAGTCGACAGGGTTTATCTAATGAAAAACTGTTTTTT.